The present TCR beta chain was sequenced within a study of blood T cell repertoires in COVID-19. V dropped 3 bases and J dropped 7; count of bases not matched to a gene: 12. Germline values: CDR1 MNHEY, CDR2 SMNVEV (reference sequence). The CDR3 consists of 16 residues. As handled by the study authors: Amplification of reference gene primers was used by the study to estimate nucleated cell counts. Repertoires were generated with immunoSEQ multiplex PCR, while TCRdb's copy carries only in-frame clones and drops some. The V and J calls and clone size come from that table; D and trimming were worked out from the DNA. In the table there are some 450,000 clones, approximately 88% of which are singletons. This clone was seen a single time.

Material: peripheral blood. This sequence was found in a woman aged 45 to 65 with COVID-19, enrolled during active disease. The genes are TRBV27 and TRBJ2-5, with 9 bases aligning to TRBD2. CDR3 coding DNA: TGTGCCAGCAGTTTTTCTAGCGGGGATCCACGGGTGACCCAGTACTTC. Its translation: CASSFSSGDPRVTQYF.